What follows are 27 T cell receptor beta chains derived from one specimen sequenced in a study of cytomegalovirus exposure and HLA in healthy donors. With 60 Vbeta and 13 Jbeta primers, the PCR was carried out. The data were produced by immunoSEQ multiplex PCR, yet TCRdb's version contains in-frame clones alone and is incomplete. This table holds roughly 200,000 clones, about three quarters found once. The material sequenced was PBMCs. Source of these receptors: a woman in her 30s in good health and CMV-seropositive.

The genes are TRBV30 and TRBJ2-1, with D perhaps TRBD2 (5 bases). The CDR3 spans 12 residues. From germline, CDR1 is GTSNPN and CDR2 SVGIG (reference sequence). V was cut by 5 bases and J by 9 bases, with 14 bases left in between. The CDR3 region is CAWGPSRAEQFF. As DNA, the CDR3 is TGTGCCTGGGGGCCTAGCCGGGCTGAGCAGTTCTTC. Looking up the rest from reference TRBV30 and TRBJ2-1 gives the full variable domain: SQTIHQWPATLVQPVGSPLSLECTVEGTSNPNLYWYRQAAGRGLQLLFYSVGIGQISSEVPQNLSASRPQDRQFILSSKKLLLSDSGFYLCAWGPSRAEQFFGPGTRLTVL.

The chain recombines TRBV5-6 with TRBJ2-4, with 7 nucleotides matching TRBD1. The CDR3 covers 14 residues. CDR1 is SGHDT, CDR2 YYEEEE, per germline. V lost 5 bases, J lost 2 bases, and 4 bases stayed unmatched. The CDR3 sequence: CASRADRTKNIQYF. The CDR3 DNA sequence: TGTGCCAGCAGGGCGGACAGGACCAAAAACATTCAGTACTTC.

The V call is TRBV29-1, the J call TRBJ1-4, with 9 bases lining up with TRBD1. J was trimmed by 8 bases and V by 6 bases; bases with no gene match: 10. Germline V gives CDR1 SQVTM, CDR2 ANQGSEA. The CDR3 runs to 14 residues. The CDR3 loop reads CSVYNRGLGEKLFF. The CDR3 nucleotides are TGCAGCGTCTACAACAGGGGGCTTGGGGAAAAACTGTTTTTT.

CDR3 DNA sequence: TGTGCCAGCAGCTTTTATAGCGGGCCCCAAGAGACCCAGTACTTC. It translates to CASSFYSGPQETQYF. The chain recombines TRBV5-4 with TRBJ2-5, with 7 bases fitting TRBD2. The germline V gene has CDR1 SGHNT and CDR2 YYREEE (reference sequence). V shed 2 bases, J shed 1 base, and the junction held 5 bases outside the gene matches. This CDR3 is built from 15 residues. The variable domain in full, with the rest retrieved from reference TRBV5-4 and TRBJ2-5, is ETGVTQSPTHLIKTRGQQVTLRCSSQSGHNTVSWYQQALGQGPQFIFQYYREEENGRGNFPPRFSGLQFPNYSSELNVNALELDDSALYLCASSFYSGPQETQYFGPGTRLLVL.

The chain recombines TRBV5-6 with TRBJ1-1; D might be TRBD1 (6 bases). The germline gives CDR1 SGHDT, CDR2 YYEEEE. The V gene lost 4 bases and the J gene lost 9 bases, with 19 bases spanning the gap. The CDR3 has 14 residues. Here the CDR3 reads CASSAGARHEKAFF. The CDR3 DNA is TGTGCCAGCAGCGCAGGGGCGAGACACGAAAAAGCTTTCTTT.

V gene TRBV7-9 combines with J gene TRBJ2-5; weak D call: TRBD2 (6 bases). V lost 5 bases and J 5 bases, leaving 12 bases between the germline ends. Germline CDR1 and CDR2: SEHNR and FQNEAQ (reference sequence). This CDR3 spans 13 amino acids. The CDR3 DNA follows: TGTGCCAGCAGCCCTTACGCGGGGGAGACCCAGTACTTC. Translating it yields CASSPYAGETQYF. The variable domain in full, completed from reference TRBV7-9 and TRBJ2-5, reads DTGVSQNPRHKITKRGQNVTFRCDPISEHNRLYWYRQTLGQGPEFLTYFQNEAQLEKSRLLSDRFSAERPKGSFSTLEIQRTEQGDSAMYLCASSPYAGETQYFGPGTRLLVL.

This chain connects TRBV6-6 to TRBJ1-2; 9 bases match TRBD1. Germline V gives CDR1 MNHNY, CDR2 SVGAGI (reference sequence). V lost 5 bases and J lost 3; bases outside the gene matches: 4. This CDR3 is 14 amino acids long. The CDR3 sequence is CASSGDREYYGYTF. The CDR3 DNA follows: TGTGCCAGCAGTGGGGACAGGGAATACTATGGCTACACCTTC.

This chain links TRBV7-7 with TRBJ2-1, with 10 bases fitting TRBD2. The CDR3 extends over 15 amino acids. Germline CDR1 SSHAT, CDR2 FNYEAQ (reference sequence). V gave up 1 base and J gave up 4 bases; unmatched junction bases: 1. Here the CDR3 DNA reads TGTGCCAGCAGCTTAGGGACTAGCGGATACAATGAGCAGTTCTTC. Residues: CASSLGTSGYNEQFF. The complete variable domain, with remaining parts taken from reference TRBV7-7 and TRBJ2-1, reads GAGVSQSPRYKVTKRGQDVTLRCDPISSHATLYWYQQALGQGPEFLTYFNYEAQPDKSGLPSDRFSAERPEGSISTLTIQRTEQRDSAMYRCASSLGTSGYNEQFFGPGTRLTVL.

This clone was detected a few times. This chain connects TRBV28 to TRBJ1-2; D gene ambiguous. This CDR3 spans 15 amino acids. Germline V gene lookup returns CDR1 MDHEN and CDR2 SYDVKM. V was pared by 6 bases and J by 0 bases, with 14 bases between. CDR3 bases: TGTGCCAGCAGCCTGAACAGTATTACTAACTATGGCTACACCTTC. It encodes CASSLNSITNYGYTF.

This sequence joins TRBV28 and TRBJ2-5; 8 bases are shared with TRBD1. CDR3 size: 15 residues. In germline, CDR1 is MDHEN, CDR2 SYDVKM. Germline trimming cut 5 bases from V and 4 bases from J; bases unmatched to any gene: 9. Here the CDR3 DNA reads TGTGCCAGCAGTCCCCTTCAGGGGGCGAGAGAGACCCAGTACTTC. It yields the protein CASSPLQGARETQYF.

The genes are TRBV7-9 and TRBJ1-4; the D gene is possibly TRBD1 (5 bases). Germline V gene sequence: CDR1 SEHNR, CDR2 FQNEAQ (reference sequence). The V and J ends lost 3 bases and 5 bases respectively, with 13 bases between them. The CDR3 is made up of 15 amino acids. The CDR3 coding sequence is TGTGCCAGCAGCTTCACCGGACGGGGGAATGAAAAACTGTTTTTT. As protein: CASSFTGRGNEKLFF.

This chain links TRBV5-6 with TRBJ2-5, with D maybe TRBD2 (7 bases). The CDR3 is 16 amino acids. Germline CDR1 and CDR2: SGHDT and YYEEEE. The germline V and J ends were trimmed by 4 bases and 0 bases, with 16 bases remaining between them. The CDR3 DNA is TGTGCCAGCAGCGTGAAAGGGAGGGGGTACCAAGAGACCCAGTACTTC. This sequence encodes CASSVKGRGYQETQYF.

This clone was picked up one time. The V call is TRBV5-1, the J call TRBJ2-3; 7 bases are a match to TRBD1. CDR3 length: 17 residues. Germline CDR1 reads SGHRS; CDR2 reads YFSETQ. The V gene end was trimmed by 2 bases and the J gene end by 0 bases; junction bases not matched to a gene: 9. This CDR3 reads CASSFPGQTVSTDTQYF. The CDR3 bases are TGCGCCAGCAGCTTCCCGGGACAGACTGTTAGCACAGATACGCAGTATTTT.

The CDR3 reads CASSYSGTGYNEQFF. The CDR3 DNA sequence: TGTGCCAGCAGTTACTCGGGGACAGGGTACAATGAGCAGTTCTTC. The rearrangement links TRBV6-5 to TRBJ2-1, with 9 bases lining up with TRBD1. The CDR3 runs 15 residues. CDR1 is MNHEY and CDR2 is SVGAGI in the germline V gene. Losses at the gene ends were 0 bases for V and 4 bases for J; bases not matched to a gene: 1.

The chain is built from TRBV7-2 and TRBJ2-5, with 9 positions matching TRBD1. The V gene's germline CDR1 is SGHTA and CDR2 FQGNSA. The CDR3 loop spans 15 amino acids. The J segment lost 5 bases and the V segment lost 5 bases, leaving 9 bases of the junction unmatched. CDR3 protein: CASSPGTGFRETQYF. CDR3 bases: TGTGCCAGCAGCCCCGGGACAGGGTTCCGGGAGACCCAGTACTTC. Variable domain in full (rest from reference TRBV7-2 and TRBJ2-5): GAGVSQSPSNKVTEKGKDVELRCDPISGHTALYWYRQSLGQGLEFLIYFQGNSAPDKSGLPSDRFSAERTGGSVSTLTIQRTQQEDSAVYLCASSPGTGFRETQYFGPGTRLLVL.

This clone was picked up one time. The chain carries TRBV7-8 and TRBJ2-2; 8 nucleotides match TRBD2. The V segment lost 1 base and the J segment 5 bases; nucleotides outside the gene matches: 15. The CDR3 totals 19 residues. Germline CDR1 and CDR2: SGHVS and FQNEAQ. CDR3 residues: CASSLELAAGVRRTGELFF. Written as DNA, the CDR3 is TGTGCCAGCAGCTTAGAACTCGCAGCGGGAGTTAGGCGGACCGGGGAGCTGTTTTTT.

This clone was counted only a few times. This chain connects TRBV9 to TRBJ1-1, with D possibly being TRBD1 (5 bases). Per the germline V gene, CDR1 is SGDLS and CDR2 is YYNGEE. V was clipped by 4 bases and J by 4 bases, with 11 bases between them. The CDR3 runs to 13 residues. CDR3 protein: CASSFRVSTEAFF. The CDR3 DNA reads TGTGCCAGCAGCTTCAGGGTGTCCACTGAAGCTTTCTTT.

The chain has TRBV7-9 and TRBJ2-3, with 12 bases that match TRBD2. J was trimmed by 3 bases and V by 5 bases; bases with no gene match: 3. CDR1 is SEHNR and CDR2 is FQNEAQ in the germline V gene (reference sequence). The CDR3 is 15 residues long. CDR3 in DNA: TGTGCCAGCAGCAAAACTAGCGGGGGGACAGATACGCAGTATTTT. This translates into CASSKTSGGTDTQYF.

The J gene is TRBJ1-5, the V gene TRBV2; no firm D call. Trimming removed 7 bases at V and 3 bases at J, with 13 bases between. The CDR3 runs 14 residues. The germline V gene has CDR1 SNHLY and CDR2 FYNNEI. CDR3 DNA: TGTGCCAGCAATATAGGAGCCGTCAATCAGCCCCAGCATTTT. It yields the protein CASNIGAVNQPQHF.

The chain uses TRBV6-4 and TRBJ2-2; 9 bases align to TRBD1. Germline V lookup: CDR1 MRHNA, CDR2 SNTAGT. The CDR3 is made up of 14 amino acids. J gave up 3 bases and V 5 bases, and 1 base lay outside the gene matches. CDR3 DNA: TGTGCCAGCAGTAGGACAGGGGACACCGGGGAGCTGTTTTTT. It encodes CASSRTGDTGELFF.

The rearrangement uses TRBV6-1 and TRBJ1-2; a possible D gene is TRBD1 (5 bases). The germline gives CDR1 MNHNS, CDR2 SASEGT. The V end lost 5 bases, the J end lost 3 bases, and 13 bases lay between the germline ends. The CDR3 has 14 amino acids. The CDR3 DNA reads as TGTGCCAGCAGTAATCGGGGAGGGGACTATGGCTACACCTTC. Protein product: CASSNRGGDYGYTF.

This chain's CDR3 is CATGHLEETQYF. Here the CDR3 DNA reads TGTGCCACCGGACACCTCGAAGAGACCCAGTACTTC. This chain joins TRBV10-3 and TRBJ2-5; perhaps TRBD1 as D (5 bases). The germline V and J ends were trimmed by 10 bases and 3 bases, with 12 bases remaining between them. CDR3 size: 12 residues. From germline, CDR1 is ENHRY and CDR2 SYGVKD.

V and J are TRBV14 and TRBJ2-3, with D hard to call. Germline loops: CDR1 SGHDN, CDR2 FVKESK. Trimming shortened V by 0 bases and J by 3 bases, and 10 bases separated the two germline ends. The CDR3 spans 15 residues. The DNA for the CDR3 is TGTGCCAGCAGCCAAGAGTCCCTCCGGACAGATACGCAGTATTTT. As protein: CASSQESLRTDTQYF.

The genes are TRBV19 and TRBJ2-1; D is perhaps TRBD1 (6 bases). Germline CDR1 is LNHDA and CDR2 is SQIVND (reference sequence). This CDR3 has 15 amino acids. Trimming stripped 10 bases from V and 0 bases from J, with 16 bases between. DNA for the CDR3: TGTGCCACCAAACTCACAGGGCTCTCCTACAATGAGCAGTTCTTC. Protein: CATKLTGLSYNEQFF.

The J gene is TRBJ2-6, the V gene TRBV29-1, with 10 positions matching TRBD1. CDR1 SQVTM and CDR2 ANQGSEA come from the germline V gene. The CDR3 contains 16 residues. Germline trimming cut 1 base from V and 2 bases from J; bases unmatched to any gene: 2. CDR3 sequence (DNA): TGCAGCGTTGAAGGACAGGGGGCGCCTGGGGCCAACGTCCTGACTTTC. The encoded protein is CSVEGQGAPGANVLTF.

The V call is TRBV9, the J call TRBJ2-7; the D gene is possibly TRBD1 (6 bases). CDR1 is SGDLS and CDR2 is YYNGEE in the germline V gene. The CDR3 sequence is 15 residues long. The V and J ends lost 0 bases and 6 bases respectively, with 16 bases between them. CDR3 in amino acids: CASSVDQGPGVEQYF. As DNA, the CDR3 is TGTGCCAGCAGCGTAGACCAGGGGCCGGGTGTCGAGCAGTACTTC.

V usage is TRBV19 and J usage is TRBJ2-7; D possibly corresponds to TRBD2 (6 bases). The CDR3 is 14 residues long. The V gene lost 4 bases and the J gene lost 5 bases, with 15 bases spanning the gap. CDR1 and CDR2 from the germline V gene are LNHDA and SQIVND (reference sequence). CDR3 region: CASSRPGVVHEQYF. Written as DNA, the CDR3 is TGTGCCAGTAGTAGGCCGGGAGTGGTCCACGAGCAGTACTTC.